This T cell receptor (beta chain) was sequenced during a study of control samples from healthy donors and cancer patients (dated by TCRdb to between 2020 and 2021). CDR1 and CDR2 are drawn from the germline V gene (reference sequence): MNHEY, SMNVEV. Trimming leaves V shorter by 4 bases and J shorter by 1 base, with the junction holding 4 bases beyond the gene matches. From cysteine to phenylalanine, the CDR3 is 15 amino acids long. The sequence is cut down to CDR3 DNA, 45 bases in frame from base 1. Notes on this clone: The specificity of this receptor is unknown. Per-base qualities were not stored, and no clone one base away is much larger.

Libraries were constructed by the immunoSEQ multiplex PCR assay. Imported from immuneACCESS, the table was reduced by TCRdb to in-frame sequences with V and J called. These copies leave out some clones; in studies compared against another copy, an unresolved V gene accounts for under half, and the cause of the remainder is not known. The sample table holds more than 45,000 clones, of which about 93% were seen once. Clones ranked in the top ten supply around 20% of the sample. The clonotype was recovered from a woman aged 45 to 65 with head and neck cancer. The chain links TRBV27 with TRBJ2-1, and 7 bases in between align with TRBD1. Sequencing was carried out using PBMCs. CDR3 sequence: CASSSSGGSYNEQFF. In nucleotide form, the sequence is TGTGCCAGCAGTTCCTCAGGGGGATCCTACAATGAGCAGTTCTTC.